Following are 5 T cell receptor beta chains from one sample sequenced in a study of cytomegalovirus exposure and HLA in healthy donors. With 60 Vbeta and 13 Jbeta primers, the PCR was carried out. Measured with immunoSEQ multiplex PCR; TCRdb has only the in-frame clones, and not every one. The sample includes 100,000 to 150,000 clones, roughly 75% of them seen just once. Sequences were obtained from PBMCs. The receptors derive from a man aged 30 to 45 in good health and CMV-seropositive.

The CDR3 region is CASSSRDRGGDEQFF. In DNA, the CDR3 is TGTGCCAGCAGTTCTAGGGACAGGGGAGGCGATGAGCAGTTCTTC. This rearrangement joins TRBV6-5 to TRBJ2-1, with 10 bases lining up with TRBD1. Germline loops: CDR1 MNHEY, CDR2 SVGAGI. The junction had 8 bases not matched to a gene; V was cut back by 4 bases and J by 8 bases. CDR3 length: 15 amino acids.

This clone was observed a handful of times. This chain links TRBV10-3 with TRBJ2-7; 7 bases are shared with TRBD2. This CDR3 is 13 amino acids long. The V gene's germline CDR1 is ENHRY and CDR2 SYGVKD. J gave up 6 bases and V 1 base, and 3 bases lay outside the gene matches. CDR3 in amino acids: CAISELSSGEQYF. The CDR3 nucleotides are TGTGCCATCAGTGAGTTGTCTAGCGGCGAGCAGTACTTC.

This clone was found a few times. The chain recombines TRBV5-6 with TRBJ2-7; the match to TRBD1 covers 8 bases. The V segment lost 0 bases and the J segment 3 bases; nucleotides outside the gene matches: 5. The CDR3 runs to 15 residues. Germline V gene data show CDR1 as SGHDT and CDR2 as YYEEEE. DNA for the CDR3: TGTGCCAGCAGCTTGGTCGGACAGGGAATCTACGAGCAGTACTTC. Protein: CASSLVGQGIYEQYF.

J is TRBJ2-1 and V is TRBV7-9, with 11 bases identical to TRBD2. The CDR3 spans 15 residues. Germline V gene sequence: CDR1 SEHNR, CDR2 FQNEAQ (reference sequence). J was trimmed by 6 bases and V by 5 bases; bases with no gene match: 6. The CDR3 loop reads CASSVLAGGPNEQFF. The CDR3 coding sequence is TGTGCCAGCAGCGTTCTAGCGGGAGGCCCCAATGAGCAGTTCTTC.

The genes are TRBV4-2 and TRBJ2-7, with 7 bases that match TRBD2. CDR1 is LGHNA and CDR2 is YNFKEQ in the germline V gene. The CDR3 sequence is 16 residues long. J lost 4 bases, V lost 1 base, and 10 bases had no gene match. The CDR3 DNA is TGTGCCAGCAGCCAAGTAGACGGGGGGTTCCGGTACGAGCAGTACTTC. The encoded protein is CASSQVDGGFRYEQYF.